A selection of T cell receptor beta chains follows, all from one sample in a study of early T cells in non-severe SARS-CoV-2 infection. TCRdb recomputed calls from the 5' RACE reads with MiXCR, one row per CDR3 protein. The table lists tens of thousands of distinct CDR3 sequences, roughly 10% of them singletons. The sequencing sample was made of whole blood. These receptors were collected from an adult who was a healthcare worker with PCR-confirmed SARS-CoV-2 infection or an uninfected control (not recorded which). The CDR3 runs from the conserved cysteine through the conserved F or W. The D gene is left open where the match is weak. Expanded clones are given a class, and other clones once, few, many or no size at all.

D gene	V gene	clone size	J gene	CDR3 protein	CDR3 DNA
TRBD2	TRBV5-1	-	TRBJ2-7	CASSDQSGGYYEQYF	TGCGCCAGCAGCGACCAAAGCGGGGGATACTACGAGCAGTACTTC
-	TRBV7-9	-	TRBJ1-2	CASSYTGGRMYGYTF	TGTGCCAGCAGCTATACTGGAGGACGGATGTATGGCTACACCTTC
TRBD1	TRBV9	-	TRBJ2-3	CASSVGSGTGMSTDTQYF	TGTGCCAGCAGCGTAGGATCCGGGACAGGGATGAGCACAGATACGCAGTATTTT
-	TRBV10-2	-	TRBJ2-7	CASREGPAEVDEQYF	TGCGCCAGCAGGGAAGGACCGGCGGAAGTCGACGAGCAGTACTTC
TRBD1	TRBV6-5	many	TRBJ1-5	CASSSRGRRQPQHF	TGTGCCAGCAGTTCCAGGGGGCGGCGGCAGCCCCAGCATTTT
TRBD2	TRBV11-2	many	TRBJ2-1	CASSGLSGKSSYNEQFF	TGTGCCAGCAGTGGACTCAGCGGGAAAAGCTCCTACAATGAGCAGTTCTTC
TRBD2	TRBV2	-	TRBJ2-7	CASGASGIRSEQYF	TGTGCCAGCGGGGCTAGCGGGATACGGAGCGAGCAGTACTTC
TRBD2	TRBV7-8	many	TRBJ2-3	CASSFGLAGTDTQYF	TGTGCCAGCAGCTTTGGACTAGCGGGGACAGATACGCAGTATTTT
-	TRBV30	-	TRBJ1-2	CAWSLGIKGYTF	TGTGCCTGGAGTTTAGGTATTAAGGGCTACACCTTC
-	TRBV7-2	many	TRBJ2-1	CASSPQTAYNEQFF	TGTGCCAGCAGCCCGCAGACAGCATACAATGAGCAGTTCTTC
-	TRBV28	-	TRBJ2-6	CASSLGRHSGANVLTF	TGTGCCAGCAGTTTGGGCCGGCACTCTGGGGCCAACGTCCTGACTTTC
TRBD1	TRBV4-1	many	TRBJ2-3	CASSQKRTGGRADTQYF	TGCGCCAGCAGCCAAAAGAGGACAGGGGGCAGGGCAGATACGCAGTATTTT
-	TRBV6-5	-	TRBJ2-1	CASSWTRGGEQFF	TGTGCCAGCAGTTGGACTCGAGGGGGGGAGCAGTTCTTC
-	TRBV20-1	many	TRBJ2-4	CSASSAAGGNIQYF	TGCAGTGCTAGCTCCGCAGCCGGGGGAAACATTCAGTACTTC
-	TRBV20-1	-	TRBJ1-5	CSARAGGVFGNQPQHF	TGCAGTGCTAGAGCGGGCGGGGTTTTCGGCAATCAGCCCCAGCATTTT
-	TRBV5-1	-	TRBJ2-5	CASSLDPSETQYF	TGCGCCAGCAGCTTGGACCCCTCGGAGACCCAGTACTTC
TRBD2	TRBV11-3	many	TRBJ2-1	CASSMGLAEANEQFF	TGTGCCAGCAGCATGGGACTAGCGGAAGCAAATGAGCAGTTCTTC